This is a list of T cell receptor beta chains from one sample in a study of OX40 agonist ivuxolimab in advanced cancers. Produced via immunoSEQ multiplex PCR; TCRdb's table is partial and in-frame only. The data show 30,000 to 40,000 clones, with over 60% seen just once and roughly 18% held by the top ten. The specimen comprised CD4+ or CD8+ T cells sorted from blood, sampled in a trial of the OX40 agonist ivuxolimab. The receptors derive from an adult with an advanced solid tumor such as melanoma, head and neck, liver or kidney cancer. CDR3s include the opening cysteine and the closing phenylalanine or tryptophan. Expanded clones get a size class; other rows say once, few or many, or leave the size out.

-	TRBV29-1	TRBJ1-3	CSVEGASGNTIYF
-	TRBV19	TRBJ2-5	CASSTGSGGGGQETQYF
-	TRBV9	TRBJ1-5	CASTPDSHSNQPQHF
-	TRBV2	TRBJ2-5	CASSGGAWETQYF
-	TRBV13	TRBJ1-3	CASSLEGTGNTIYF
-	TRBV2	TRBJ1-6	CASSESRPGGSPLHF
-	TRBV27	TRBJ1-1	CASRGDGREAFF
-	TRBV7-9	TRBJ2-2	CASSYLRGTGYFLTGELFF
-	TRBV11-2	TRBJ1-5	CASSLVRDRIPSNQPQHF
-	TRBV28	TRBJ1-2	CASTLGRRSYSNYGYTF
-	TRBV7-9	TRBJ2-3	CASGLSGVTNTQYF
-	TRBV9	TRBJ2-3	CASSVAGGRTDTQYF
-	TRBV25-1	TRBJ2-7	CASRGYEQYF
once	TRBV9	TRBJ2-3	CASSVQGADTQYF
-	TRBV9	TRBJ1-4	CASSGGGNEKLFF
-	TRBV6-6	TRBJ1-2	CASSYRGAEGYTF
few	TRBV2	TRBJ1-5	CASRQQGGQPQHF
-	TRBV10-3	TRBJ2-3	CAISESASGGAQDTQYF
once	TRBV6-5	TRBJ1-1	CASSYGPWEMNTEAFF
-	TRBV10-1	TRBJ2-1	CASSVSDSSYNEQFF
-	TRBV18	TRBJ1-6	CASSGYNSPLHF
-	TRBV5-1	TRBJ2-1	CASSHGSGGFYNEQFF
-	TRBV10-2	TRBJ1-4	CASSGGRGQEKLFF
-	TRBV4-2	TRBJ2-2	CASSSGGNTGELFF
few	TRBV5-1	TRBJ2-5	CATGGTQETQYF
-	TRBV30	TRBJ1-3	CAWQGDGNTIYF
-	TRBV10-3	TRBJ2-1	CAISESSRGPYNEQFF